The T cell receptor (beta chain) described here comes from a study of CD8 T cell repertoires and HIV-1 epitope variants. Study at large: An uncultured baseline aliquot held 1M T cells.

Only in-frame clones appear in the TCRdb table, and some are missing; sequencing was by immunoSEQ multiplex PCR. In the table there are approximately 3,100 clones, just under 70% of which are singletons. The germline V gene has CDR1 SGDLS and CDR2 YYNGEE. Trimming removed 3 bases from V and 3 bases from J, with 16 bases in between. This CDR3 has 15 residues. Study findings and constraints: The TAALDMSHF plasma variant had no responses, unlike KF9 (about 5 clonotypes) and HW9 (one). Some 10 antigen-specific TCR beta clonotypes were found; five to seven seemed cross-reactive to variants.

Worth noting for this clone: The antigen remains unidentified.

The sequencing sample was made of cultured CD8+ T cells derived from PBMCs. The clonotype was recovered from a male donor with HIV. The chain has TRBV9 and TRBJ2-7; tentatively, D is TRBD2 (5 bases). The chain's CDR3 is CASSDDYLGNYEQYF. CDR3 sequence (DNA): TGTGCCAGCAGCGACGACTACCTTGGGAACTACGAGCAGTACTTC.